The T cell receptor beta chain described here comes from a study of CD8 T cells in ankylosing spondylitis. Whole-study findings and limits: Significant enrichment of disease-linked clones was reportedly seen in matched ankylosing spondylitis synovial fluid. Previous work reported some of these motif variants in the synovial fluid and blood of reactive arthritis. Characteristic of ankylosing spondylitis blood, it appeared, was a TCR beta motif comprising about 8 highly homologous variants. Disease-linked clones were CD8+ and relatively rare in peripheral blood.

This clonotype appeared a few times. Its target is not known. TCRdb re-called the 5' RACE reads through MiXCR, storing one row per CDR3 protein. Here the sample spans about 800,000 distinct CDR3 sequences, 12% being singletons. With 2 bases removed from V and 2 bases from J, the gap between germline ends came to 10 bases. The CDR3 spans 14 residues. Germline V gene lookup returns CDR1 SGHRS and CDR2 YFSETQ. The origin of this receptor is a male donor with ankylosing spondylitis. Material for sequencing was blood, either unsorted or a sorted T cell fraction (not recorded which). The rearrangement joins TRBV5-1 to TRBJ1-2; D is ambiguous. In DNA form, the CDR3 reads TGCGCCAGCAGCTTACTCGGGCTAAACTATGGCTACACCTTC. This codes for CASSLLGLNYGYTF.